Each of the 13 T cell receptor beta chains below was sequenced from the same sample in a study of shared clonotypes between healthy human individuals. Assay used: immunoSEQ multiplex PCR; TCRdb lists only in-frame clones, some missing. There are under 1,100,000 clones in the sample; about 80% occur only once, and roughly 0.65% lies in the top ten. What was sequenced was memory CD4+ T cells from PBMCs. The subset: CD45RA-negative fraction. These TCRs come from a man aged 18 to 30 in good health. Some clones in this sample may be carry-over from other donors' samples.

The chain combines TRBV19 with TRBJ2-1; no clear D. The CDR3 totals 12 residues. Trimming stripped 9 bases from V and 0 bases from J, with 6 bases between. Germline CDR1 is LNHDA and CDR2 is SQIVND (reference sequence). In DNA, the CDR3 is TGTGCCAGCCTAAGCTCCTACAATGAGCAGTTCTTC. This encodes CASLSSYNEQFF.

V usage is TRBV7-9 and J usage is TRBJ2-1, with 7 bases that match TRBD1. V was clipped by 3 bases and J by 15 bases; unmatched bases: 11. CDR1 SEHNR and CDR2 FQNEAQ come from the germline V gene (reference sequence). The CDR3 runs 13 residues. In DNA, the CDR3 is TGTGCCAGCAGCTTTGTAAGTGAGCAGGGGGTGTTCTTC. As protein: CASSFVSEQGVFF.

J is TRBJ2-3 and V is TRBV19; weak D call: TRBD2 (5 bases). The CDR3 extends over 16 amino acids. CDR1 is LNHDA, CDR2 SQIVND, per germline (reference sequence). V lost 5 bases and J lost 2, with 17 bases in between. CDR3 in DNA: TGTGCCAGTAGTCTTTACGGAGGCCCTGCCACAGATACGCAGTATTTT. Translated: CASSLYGGPATDTQYF.

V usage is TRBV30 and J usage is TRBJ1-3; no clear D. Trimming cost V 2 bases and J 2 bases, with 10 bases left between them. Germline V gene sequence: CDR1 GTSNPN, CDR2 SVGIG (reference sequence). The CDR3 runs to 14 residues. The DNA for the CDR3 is TGTGCCTGGAGTACCGGGCTCACTGGAAACACCATATATTTT. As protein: CAWSTGLTGNTIYF.

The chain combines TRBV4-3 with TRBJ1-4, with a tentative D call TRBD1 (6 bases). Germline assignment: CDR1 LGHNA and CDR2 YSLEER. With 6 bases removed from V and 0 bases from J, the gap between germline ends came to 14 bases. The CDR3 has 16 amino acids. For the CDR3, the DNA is TGCGCCAGCAGTAGGACAGTCGTTGCAACTAATGAAAAACTGTTTTTT. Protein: CASSRTVVATNEKLFF.

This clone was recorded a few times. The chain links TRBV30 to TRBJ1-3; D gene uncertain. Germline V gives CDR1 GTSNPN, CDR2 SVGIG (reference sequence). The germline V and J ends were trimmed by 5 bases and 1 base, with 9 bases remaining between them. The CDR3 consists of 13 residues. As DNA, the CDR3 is TGTGCCTGGGGCAGCGATTCTGGAAACACCATATATTTT. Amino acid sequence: CAWGSDSGNTIYF.

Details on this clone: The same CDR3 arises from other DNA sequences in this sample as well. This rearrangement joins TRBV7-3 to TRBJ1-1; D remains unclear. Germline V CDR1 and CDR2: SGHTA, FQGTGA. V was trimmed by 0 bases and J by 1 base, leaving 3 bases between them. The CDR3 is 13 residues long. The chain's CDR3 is CASSLTPNTEAFF. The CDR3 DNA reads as TGTGCCAGCAGCTTAACCCCGAACACTGAAGCTTTCTTT.

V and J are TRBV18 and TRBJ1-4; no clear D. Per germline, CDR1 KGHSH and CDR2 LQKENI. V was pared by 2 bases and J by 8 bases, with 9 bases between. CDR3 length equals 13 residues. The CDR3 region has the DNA TGTGCCAGCTCACCATCAGTTCGGGAAAAACTGTTTTTT. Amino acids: CASSPSVREKLFF. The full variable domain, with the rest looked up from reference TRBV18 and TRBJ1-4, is NAGVMQNPRHLVRRRGQEARLRCSPMKGHSHVYWYRQLPEEGLKFMVYLQKENIIDESGMPKERFSAEFPKEGPSILRIQQVVRGDSAAYFCASSPSVREKLFFGSGTQLSVL.

The CDR3 is CASSLGLAGAWETQYF. The CDR3 DNA reads TGTGCCAGCAGCTTAGGACTAGCGGGAGCTTGGGAGACCCAGTACTTC. This chain connects TRBV11-2 to TRBJ2-5, with TRBD2 matching over 12 bases. The CDR3 totals 16 residues. Looked up from germline, CDR1 is SGHAT and CDR2 is FQNNGV. The trim removed 1 base at V and 5 bases at J, leaving 5 bases unmatched.

CDR3 sequence reads: CASSDRGVGTQYF. The DNA of the CDR3 is TGTGCCAGCAGTGACAGGGGAGTCGGGACCCAGTACTTC. This chain links TRBV2 with TRBJ2-5, with D perhaps TRBD1 (6 bases). Germline values: CDR1 SNHLY, CDR2 FYNNEI. With 3 bases removed from V and 7 bases from J, the gap between germline ends came to 12 bases. The CDR3 runs 13 residues.

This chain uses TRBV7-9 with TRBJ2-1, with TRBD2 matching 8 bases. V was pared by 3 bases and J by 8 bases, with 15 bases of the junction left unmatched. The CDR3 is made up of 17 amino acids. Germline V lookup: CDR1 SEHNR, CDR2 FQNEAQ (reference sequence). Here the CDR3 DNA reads TGTGCCAGCAGCTTCGCTCCGTCTAGCGGGCGCTCGGATGAGCAGTTCTTC. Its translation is CASSFAPSSGRSDEQFF.

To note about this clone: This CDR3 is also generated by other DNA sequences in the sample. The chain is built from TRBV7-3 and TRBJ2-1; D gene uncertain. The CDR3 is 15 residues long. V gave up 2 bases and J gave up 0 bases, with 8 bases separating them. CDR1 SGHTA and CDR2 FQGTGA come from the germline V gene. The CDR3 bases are TGTGCCAGCAGCTTAGACCCAAGCTCCTACAATGAGCAGTTCTTC. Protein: CASSLDPSSYNEQFF.

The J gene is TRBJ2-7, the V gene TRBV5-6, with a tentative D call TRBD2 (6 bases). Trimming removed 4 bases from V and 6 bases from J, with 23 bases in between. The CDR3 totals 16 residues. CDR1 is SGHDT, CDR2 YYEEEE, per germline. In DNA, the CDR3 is TGTGCCAGCAGCCAGGAGGGTCAGCCCCGCTTGGGCGAGCAGTACTTC. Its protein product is CASSQEGQPRLGEQYF.